This entry is about one T cell receptor beta chain. Its antigen is not known. This entry belongs to a study of beta chain features in type 1 diabetes. Expressed TCRB transcripts got sequenced, as all isolated RNA was reverse transcribed. Sequencing of naive, central memory and regulatory T cell samples gave an average of roughly 3.5 million reads. The repertoire was sequenced with immunoSEQ multiplex PCR; TCRdb's copy has only in-frame clones and lacks some. The sample shows about 650,000 clones, around 12% of them seen only once. Study observations and caveats: In every one of the four CD4+ subsets, TCRB CDR3s were moderately but significantly shorter in Type 1 diabetes patients.

There was one heparinised blood draw per donor, averaging about 120 mL. The CDR3 length is 15 residues. After removal of 5 bases from V and 2 bases from J, the junction contained 4 bases not matched to a gene. Germline V gene lookup returns CDR1 SGHDT and CDR2 YYEEEE. This chain links TRBV5-6 with TRBJ2-6, with 7 bases fitting TRBD2. This TCR came from a man between 25 and 39 years old with type 1 diabetes. Sequencing was performed on naive CD4+ T cells from blood. The CDR3 bases are TGTGCCAGCAGGGAACGGGGGGCTGGGGCCAACGTCCTGACTTTC. Protein: CASRERGAGANVLTF.